Sequencing of this TCR beta chain was carried out in a study of glioma-infiltrating T cells. Using RNA template, CDR3s of TCR alpha and beta were amplified with iRepertoire arm-PCR. TCRdb re-derived calls from the multiplex PCR reads in MiXCR, one entry per CDR3 protein. The repertoire includes around 190,000 distinct CDR3 sequences, 25% to 35% of them detected once, and just over 20% sits in the top ten. At least ten counts were recorded for this clonotype. Its antigen is unidentified. Overall study results and limits: Tissue and blood shared very few CDR3 sequences.

Germline assignment: CDR1 LNHDA and CDR2 SQIVND (reference sequence). With 4 bases clipped from V and 2 bases from J, the junction kept 3 bases outside the gene matches. This CDR3 contains 15 residues. This TCR derives from a human donor with low-grade glioma or glioblastoma, undergoing nonglioma brain surgery, or in good health (not recorded which). Source material: glioma tissue, nonneoplastic brain tissue, or PBMCs (not recorded which). This chain links TRBV19 with TRBJ1-5, with 9 bases matching TRBD1. Written as DNA, the CDR3 is TGTGCCAGTAGTACGACAGGGGGTGGCAATCAGCCCCAGCATTTT. It translates to CASSTTGGGNQPQHF.